The rows below give T cell receptor beta chains drawn from one sample of a study of blood T cell repertoires in COVID-19. Some clones are missing from TCRdb's copy, which holds only in-frame ones; the method was immunoSEQ multiplex PCR. The table records 45,000 to 50,000 clones, 86% of them present only once. Specimen: peripheral blood. These receptors came from a human donor in a cohort sampled during active COVID-19. Each CDR3 is given with its conserved first and last residue. A D gene is named only where the DNA matches it firmly.

CASSQAGGGTRETQYF | TRBD2 | TRBV4-1
CASSVAPNTEAFF | . | TRBV9
CASSQDQDSPQTPLHF | . | TRBV4-1
CASSEDPGGNSPLHF | . | TRBV6-1
CASSQEAVKADTQYF | . | TRBV2
CASSVGSDEQYF | . | TRBV5-4
CASSYSKGGPYEQYF | TRBD1 | TRBV6-5
CASSSKGAVNEKLFF | TRBD1 | TRBV7-9
CASVFRAGGPQYF | TRBD2 | TRBV6-5
CASRNDSSYEQYF | . | TRBV6-6
CASSVLGGQADTQYF | . | TRBV11-3
CASSQGKDQPQHF | . | TRBV3-1/TRBV3-2
CASSRGTASTEAFF | TRBD1 | TRBV18
CASSLLRDRAYEQYF | TRBD1 | TRBV27
CASSHGQGYGYTF | TRBD1 | TRBV7-3
CASSLGQDSYEQYF | . | TRBV5-4
CASSQELAGTDTQYF | TRBD2 | TRBV4-2
CASSQGLAYEQYF | TRBD2 | TRBV4-2
CASSSQGNYGYTF | . | TRBV7-9
CASSDDRVNTEAFF | TRBD1 | TRBV6-1
CSVGPKGSGNTIYF | . | TRBV29-1
CASSFTGTGGNQPQHF | TRBD1 | TRBV7-2
CASKQGGSAEQYF | . | TRBV6-5
CASSPRLAGASTDTQYF | TRBD2 | TRBV7-2
CASSAGLADSRNTQYF | TRBD2 | TRBV7-2
CASSVGQSYNSPLHF | . | TRBV9
CSVKEQGAVYEQYF | TRBD1 | TRBV29-1
CASSPDRENTEAFF | TRBD1 | TRBV18
CASSVGQPGSHEQYF | . | TRBV9
CASSWGPSSYEQYF | . | TRBV19
CAWSSTGTNSPLHF | . | TRBV30
CASSIGARRRETQYF | . | TRBV19
CASSRVENIQYF | . | TRBV19
CASSRNRGDNQPQHF | TRBD1 | TRBV18
CASTAGETDTQYF | TRBD2 | TRBV6-6
CASRETRGMAEAFF | . | TRBV10-2
CAWSSWDRSTGELFF | TRBD1 | TRBV30
CATSSGEGFAAKNIQYF | TRBD2 | TRBV15
CASSGEKSTDTQYF | . | TRBV2
CASSLAGGAIGNTIYF | . | TRBV7-8
CASSLFGATGSWETQYF | TRBD1 | TRBV27
CAWSVSTSTDTQYF | . | TRBV30
CASSQGAGGGNTQYF | TRBD2 | TRBV4-1
CASSFTPGDTQYF | . | TRBV5-4
CASSPPGTIGNSYEQYF | . | TRBV18
CASSYWGGGMTEAFF | . | TRBV6-5
CASSQDPMTGDYGTEAFF | TRBD1 | TRBV3-1/TRBV3-2
CASSAKGNRGRDEQFF | TRBD2 | TRBV9
CASSQSGHEQYF | . | TRBV3-1/TRBV3-2